This T cell receptor beta chain comes out of a study of T cells after somatic rescue of genetic block. The data were produced by immunoSEQ multiplex PCR, yet TCRdb's version contains in-frame clones alone and is incomplete. The table lists around 64,000 clones, about 90% of them singletons. The V gene's germline CDR1 is SGHDN and CDR2 FVKESK. The CDR3 totals 13 residues. V was clipped by 4 bases and J by 4 bases, with 11 bases between them. Sequenced input: peripheral blood mononuclear cells (PBMCs). The sequence derives from a man aged 40-50 years. The chain recombines TRBV14 with TRBJ2-7; unclear D gene. DNA for the CDR3: TGTGCCAGCAGCCCCTACGGGCCGTACGAGCAGTACTTC. It yields the protein CASSPYGPYEQYF.